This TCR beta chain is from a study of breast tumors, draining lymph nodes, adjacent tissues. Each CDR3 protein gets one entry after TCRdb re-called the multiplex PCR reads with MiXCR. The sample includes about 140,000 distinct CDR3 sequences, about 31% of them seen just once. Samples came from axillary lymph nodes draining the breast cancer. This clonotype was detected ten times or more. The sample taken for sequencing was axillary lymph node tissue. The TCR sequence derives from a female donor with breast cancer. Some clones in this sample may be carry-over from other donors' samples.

CDR3 region: CASGTEKNSPLHF. In nucleotides, the CDR3 is TGTGCCAGTGGGACAGAAAAGAATTCACCCCTCCACTTT. V is TRBV19 and J is TRBJ1-6; 7 bases are a match to TRBD1. The CDR3 consists of 13 residues. The J segment lost 7 bases and the V segment lost 8 bases, leaving 5 bases of the junction unmatched. Looked up from germline, CDR1 is LNHDA and CDR2 is SQIVND (reference sequence).